These 6 T cell receptor beta chains originate from one sample sequenced in a study of T-cell reconstitution after alpha-beta-depleted transplantation in children. A TCRbeta library incorporating unique molecular identifiers was prepared. TCRdb used MiXCR to reprocess the PCR reads, holding one entry per CDR3 protein. Of about 900,000 distinct CDR3 sequences listed, roughly 29% are singletons. Specimen: PBMCs, mostly from graft donor cells, collected 360 days after TCRalphabeta/CD19-depleted stem cell transplant. The source of these receptors is a boy younger than two who had a stem cell transplant for SCID, so the T cells may come from the graft donor.

The chain carries TRBV5-1 and TRBJ2-2; D perhaps matches TRBD2 (5 bases). Germline V gene sequence: CDR1 SGHRS, CDR2 YFSETQ. V lost 4 bases to trimming and J lost 5 bases, with 15 bases between them. The CDR3 totals 15 residues. CDR3 DNA: TGCGCCAGCAGCCGCAGAGCCCGGGGAACCGGGGAGCTGTTTTTT. Translating it yields CASSRRARGTGELFF. Variable domain in full (rest from reference TRBV5-1 and TRBJ2-2): KAGVTQTPRYLIKTRGQQVTLSCSPISGHRSVSWYQQTPGQGLQFLFEYFSETQRNKGNFPGRFSGRQFSNSRSEMNVSTLELGDSALYLCASSRRARGTGELFFGEGSRLTVL.

The chain uses TRBV20-1 and TRBJ1-6; D gene uncertain. V lost 0 bases and J 9 bases, leaving 12 bases between the germline ends. Germline V lookup: CDR1 DFQATT, CDR2 SNEGSKA (reference sequence). CDR3 length: 14 amino acids. The CDR3 loop reads CSARDQGSTSPLHF. For the CDR3, the DNA is TGCAGTGCTAGAGATCAAGGGAGCACTTCACCCCTCCACTTT.

This clonotype appeared a few times. This rearrangement joins TRBV20-1 to TRBJ2-3; TRBD2 matches 9 bases. Germline assignment: CDR1 DFQATT and CDR2 SNEGSKA (reference sequence). This CDR3 spans 14 amino acids. J was trimmed by 5 bases and V by 8 bases; bases with no gene match: 11. The CDR3 region has the DNA TGCAGTCTCATGGGCGGGGGGGCTGAAGATACGCAGTATTTT. This sequence encodes CSLMGGGAEDTQYF.

This clonotype occurred a few times. The chain joins TRBV7-8 to TRBJ2-3; 11 nucleotides match TRBD2. The V segment lost 4 bases and the J segment 5 bases; nucleotides outside the gene matches: 8. The CDR3 spans 16 residues. In germline, CDR1 is SGHVS, CDR2 FQNEAQ. DNA for the CDR3: TGTGCCAGCAGCTCCCGGGCTAGCGGGGGGATAGATACGCAGTATTTT. It specifies CASSSRASGGIDTQYF. Variable domain in full (rest from reference TRBV7-8 and TRBJ2-3): GAGVSQSPRYKVAKRGQDVALRCDPISGHVSLFWYQQALGQGPEFLTYFQNEAQLDKSGLPSDRFFAERPEGSVSTLKIQRTQQEDSAVYLCASSSRASGGIDTQYFGPGTRLTVL.

The CDR3 loop reads CASSFRGRNYEQYF. The CDR3 DNA reads as TGTGCCAGCAGTTTCCGGGGACGGAACTACGAGCAGTACTTC. V and J are TRBV28 and TRBJ2-7, with D perhaps given as TRBD1 or TRBD2 (5 bases each). V lost 3 bases and J 3 bases, leaving 12 bases between the germline ends. The CDR3 loop spans 14 amino acids. The germline V gene encodes CDR1 MDHEN and CDR2 SYDVKM.

This clonotype was detected a few times. The rearrangement links TRBV14 to TRBJ2-3; tentatively, D is TRBD1 (6 bases). In germline, CDR1 is SGHDN, CDR2 FVKESK. Trimming cost V 1 base and J 10 bases, with 21 bases left between them. The CDR3 has 16 amino acids. CDR3 loop: CASSQGTASPLYPQYF. CDR3 DNA: TGTGCCAGCAGCCAAGGGACAGCCTCCCCCCTATATCCGCAGTATTTT. The entire variable domain, with the rest obtained from reference TRBV14 and TRBJ2-3, is as follows: EAGVTQFPSHSVIEKGQTVTLRCDPISGHDNLYWYRRVMGKEIKFLLHFVKESKQDESGMPNNRFLAERTGGTYSTLKVQPAELEDSGVYFCASSQGTASPLYPQYFGPGTRLTVL.